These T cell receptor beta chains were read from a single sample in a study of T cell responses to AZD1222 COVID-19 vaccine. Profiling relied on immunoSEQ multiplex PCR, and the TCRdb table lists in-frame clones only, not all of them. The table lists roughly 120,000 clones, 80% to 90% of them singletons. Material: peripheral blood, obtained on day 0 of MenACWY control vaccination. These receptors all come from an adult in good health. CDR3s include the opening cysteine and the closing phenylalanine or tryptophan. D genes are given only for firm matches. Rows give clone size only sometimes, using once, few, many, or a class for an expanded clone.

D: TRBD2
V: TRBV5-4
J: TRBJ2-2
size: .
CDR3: CASSLGLAGTGELFF
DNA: TGTGCCAGCAGCTTAGGACTAGCGGGCACCGGGGAGCTGTTTTTT

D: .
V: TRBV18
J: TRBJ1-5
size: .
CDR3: CASSPGTLSNQPQHF
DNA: TGTGCCAGCTCTCCCGGGACATTAAGCAATCAGCCCCAGCATTTT

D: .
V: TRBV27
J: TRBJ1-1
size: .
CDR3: CASSAENTEAFF
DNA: TGTGCCAGCAGTGCCGAGAACACTGAAGCTTTCTTT

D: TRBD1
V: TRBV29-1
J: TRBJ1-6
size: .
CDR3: CSVKTGMDSPLHF
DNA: TGCAGCGTGAAGACAGGGATGGATTCACCCCTCCACTTT

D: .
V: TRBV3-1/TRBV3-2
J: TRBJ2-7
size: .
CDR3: CASSQMYEQYF
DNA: TGTGCCAGCAGCCAGATGTACGAGCAGTACTTC

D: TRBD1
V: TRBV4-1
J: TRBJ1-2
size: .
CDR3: CASSQDVTGPIYGYTF
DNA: TGCGCCAGCAGCCAAGATGTGACAGGGCCGATCTATGGCTACACCTTC

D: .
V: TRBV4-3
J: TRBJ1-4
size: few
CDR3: CASSQQGLLDEKLFF
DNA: TGCGCCAGCAGCCAGCAGGGGTTATTGGATGAAAAACTGTTTTTT

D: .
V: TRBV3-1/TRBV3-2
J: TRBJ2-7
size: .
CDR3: CASSQDGGIPYEQYF
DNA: TGTGCCAGCAGCCAAGATGGGGGGATCCCCTACGAGCAGTACTTC

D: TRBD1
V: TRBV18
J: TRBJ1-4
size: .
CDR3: CASSPRLQGAGEKLFF
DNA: TGTGCCAGCTCACCAAGGCTACAGGGGGCCGGGGAAAAACTGTTTTTT

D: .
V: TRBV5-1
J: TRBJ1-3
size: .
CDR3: CASSLSPGNTIYF
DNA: TGCGCCAGCAGCTTGTCTCCTGGAAACACCATATATTTT

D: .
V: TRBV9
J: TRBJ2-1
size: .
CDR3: CASSRGVSYNEQFF
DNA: TGTGCCAGCAGCAGAGGGGTCTCCTACAATGAGCAGTTCTTC

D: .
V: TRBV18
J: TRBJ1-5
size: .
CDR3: CASSPNGGPEPQHF
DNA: TGTGCCAGCTCACCAAACGGGGGTCCGGAGCCCCAGCATTTT

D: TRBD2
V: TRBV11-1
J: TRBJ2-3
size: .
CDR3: CASLLAGTDTQYF
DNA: TGTGCCAGCCTACTAGCGGGCACAGATACGCAGTATTTT

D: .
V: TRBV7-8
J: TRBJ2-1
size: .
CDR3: CASSHPIPVFEQFF
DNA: TGTGCCAGCAGCCACCCAATACCTGTCTTTGAGCAGTTCTTC

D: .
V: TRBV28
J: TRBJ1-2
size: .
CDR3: CASSLRGASDGYTF
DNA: TGTGCCAGCAGTTTACGAGGGGCTTCGGATGGCTACACCTTC